A single sample gave rise to the 8 T cell receptor beta chains below, sequenced in a study of spatial heterogeneity in lung cancer. Study-wide points: How many expanded intratumoral alpha and beta TCRs were present tracked the tumor mutation count, which was a count of nonsynonymous mutations.

Regarding time point: sample taken at primary tumor resection. These receptors' antigens are unknown. TCRdb called the 5' RACE reads again in MiXCR, with one record for every CDR3 protein. The sample records about 11,000 distinct CDR3 sequences, more than 4.5% being singletons. Sequencing used lung tumor tissue, obtained at surgery. Receptors were obtained from a male donor with early-stage non-small cell lung cancer.

This clonotype was recorded many times. The size of this beta chain means little, since it is a stray read in a library made for alpha chains. The rearrangement links TRBV4-1 to TRBJ2-7; perhaps TRBD1 as D (6 bases). This CDR3 has 14 amino acids. Trimming stripped 3 bases from V and 5 bases from J, with 14 bases between. CDR1 and CDR2 (germline): MGHRA, YSYEKL. The CDR3 reads CASSHTQGQHEQYF. DNA for the CDR3: TGCGCCAGCAGCCACACACAGGGTCAGCACGAGCAGTACTTC.

This clonotype occurred many times. This beta chain lies outside the target of a library built for alpha chains; its clone size means little. The rearrangement uses TRBV7-2 and TRBJ2-7; a possible D gene is TRBD1 (6 bases). The germline gives CDR1 SGHTA, CDR2 FQGNSA. Trimming removed 0 bases at V and 3 bases at J, with 6 bases between. CDR3 length equals 13 residues. CDR3 DNA sequence: TGTGCCAGCAGCTTAGCCAGGGGCTACGAGCAGTACTTC. It encodes CASSLARGYEQYF.

This clonotype came up many times. Found in a library prepared for alpha chains, this beta chain is an off-target read, and its abundance has little meaning. This chain connects TRBV28 to TRBJ2-7, with a tentative D call TRBD1 (5 bases). CDR1 and CDR2 (germline): MDHEN, SYDVKM. V lost 3 bases to trimming and J lost 0 bases, with 15 bases between them. The CDR3 has 16 residues. The CDR3 DNA is TGTGCCAGCAGTTTTCCCGACAAGGGGAACTCCTACGAGCAGTACTTC. The encoded protein is CASSFPDKGNSYEQYF. The full variable domain, with the rest looked up from reference TRBV28 and TRBJ2-7, is DVKVTQSSRYLVKRTGEKVFLECVQDMDHENMFWYRQDPGLGLRLIYFSYDVKMKEKGDIPEGYSVSREKKERFSLILESASTNQTSMYLCASSFPDKGNSYEQYFGPGTRLTVT.

This clonotype was recorded many times. This beta chain is a stray sequence in a library constructed for alpha chains; its clone size is not meaningful. This chain connects TRBV5-1 to TRBJ1-4; D is uncertain. V lost 0 bases and J 0 bases, leaving 9 bases between the germline ends. The CDR3 consists of 16 residues. Germline V gene lookup returns CDR1 SGHRS and CDR2 YFSETQ. The CDR3 here is CASSLGPPATNEKLFF. The CDR3 nucleotides are TGCGCCAGCAGCTTGGGACCGCCCGCAACTAATGAAAAACTGTTTTTT.

This clonotype was found many times. The size of this beta chain means little, since it is a stray read in a library made for alpha chains. V is TRBV28 and J is TRBJ2-7; tentatively, D is TRBD1 (6 bases). Germline lookup yields CDR1 MDHEN and CDR2 SYDVKM. Trimming took 2 bases from V and 3 from J, leaving 11 bases between them. CDR3 length: 14 residues. The CDR3 sequence: CASSLPTGIYEQYF. The CDR3 nucleotides are TGTGCCAGCAGTTTACCGACAGGAATCTACGAGCAGTACTTC.

This clonotype was picked up many times. A library prepared for alpha chains yielded this beta chain as an off-target read; its size is of little meaning. This rearrangement joins TRBV7-9 to TRBJ1-2; D not resolved. Looked up from germline, CDR1 is SEHNR and CDR2 is FQNEAQ (reference sequence). Trimming pared 6 bases from V and 2 bases from J, leaving 13 bases between. The CDR3 loop spans 14 amino acids. The CDR3 DNA reads as TGTGCCAGCAGGTCGGGAGATTTAAACTATGGCTACACCTTC. This gives the protein CASRSGDLNYGYTF.

This clonotype was observed many times. For a library built for alpha chains, this beta chain is a stray read; little rests on its size. V and J are TRBV28 and TRBJ1-1; maybe TRBD1 (5 bases). The CDR3 is made up of 14 amino acids. V was shortened by 5 bases and J by 4 bases, with 14 bases between the two germline ends. Germline loops: CDR1 MDHEN, CDR2 SYDVKM. Here the CDR3 DNA reads TGTGCCAGCAGTATCCTCTCGACAGTCACTGAAGCTTTCTTT. Amino acids: CASSILSTVTEAFF.

This clonotype was observed at least ten times. As an off-target read in a library built for alpha chains, this beta chain has a frequency of little significance. The CDR3: CASSDPGLAGLAKNIQYF. The DNA of the CDR3 is TGTGCCAGCAGTGACCCTGGACTAGCGGGGCTAGCCAAAAACATTCAGTACTTC. V and J are TRBV28 and TRBJ2-4; the match to TRBD2 covers 12 bases. V shed 5 bases and J 0 bases; nucleotides not matched to a gene: 8. Germline CDR1 and CDR2: MDHEN and SYDVKM. The CDR3 length is 18 residues.